This TCR beta chain was recorded in a study of control samples from healthy donors and cancer patients. The repertoire was sequenced with immunoSEQ multiplex PCR; TCRdb's copy has only in-frame clones and lacks some. Of roughly 180,000 clones in the sample, 85% to 95% were seen once. This CDR3 region has 14 residues. The V and J ends lost 3 bases and 8 bases respectively, with 14 bases between them. The germline CDR1 and CDR2 sequences are SEHNR and FQNEAQ (reference sequence). The TCR was taken from a woman between 18 and 30 years old in good health. The V gene is TRBV7-9, the J gene TRBJ2-1, with D perhaps matching TRBD2 (5 bases). Sequencing input: blood. In nucleotides, the CDR3 is TGTGCCAGCAGCTTCGACACCGCGGGCGATGAGCAGTTCTTC. This sequence encodes CASSFDTAGDEQFF.